This T cell receptor beta chain appears in the sequencing data of a study of T cells in localized non-small cell lung cancer. The protocol was immunoSEQ multiplex PCR, while the TCRdb copy is restricted to in-frame clones and leaves out a portion. This sample yields tens of thousands of clones, of which more than 75% are seen a single time; roughly 9.8% belongs to the top ten. With regard to this clone: The antigen is not known.

The CDR3 is made up of 14 amino acids. CDR1 is SGHKS, CDR2 YYEKEE, per germline (reference sequence). Trimming left V 5 bases short and J 3 bases short, with 12 bases between. The study, taken as a whole, reports: There were a median 57 of the top 100 tumor clones appearing in adjacent lung. The study found T cell clonality highest in uninvolved adjacent lung, above tumor.

The sample consisted of peripheral blood, taken before any cancer treatment. This receptor was obtained from an older female donor with stage I lung adenocarcinoma. This sequence joins TRBV5-5 and TRBJ2-1; D unresolved. CDR3: CASRPSPDYNEQFF. In DNA form, the CDR3 reads TGTGCCAGCAGGCCGAGTCCAGACTACAATGAGCAGTTCTTC.